This T cell receptor (beta chain) was found in a study of CD8+ T cells in alopecia areata. Extracted from the samples, RNA was reverse transcribed into cDNA to serve as the sequencing template. The method was immunoSEQ multiplex PCR; TCRdb's version includes in-frame clones alone and lacks a portion of them. The sample has more than 200,000 clones; roughly two fifths are singletons. Notes on the study in general: Both scalp clonality and the expanded CD8+ clones among the top 100 showed a significant decrease with tofacitinib.

For this clone: Its specificity is unknown.

Treatment given: oral pan-JAK inhibitor, 5-10 mg twice daily. Trimming took 4 bases from V and 0 from J, leaving 9 bases between them. CDR3 size: 14 residues. Germline CDR1 SGDLS, CDR2 YYNGEE. The sequence came from a human donor with alopecia areata. Sequenced here: CD4+ T cells sorted from blood, sampled at roughly week 36, from a patient treated with tofacitinib. The gene calls are TRBV9 and TRBJ2-3; D unclear. DNA of the CDR3: TGTGCCAGCAGCATGCTGACTAGCACAGATACGCAGTATTTT. Protein: CASSMLTSTDTQYF.